This TCR beta chain was observed in a study of brain T cells in children with intractable seizures (dated by TCRdb to the early 2020s). About the study as a whole: Resected brain tissue from 53 pediatric epilepsy surgery cases was initially screened for immune gene transcripts with a NanoString immunology panel. Among the roughly 12 selected surgery cases, eight also had pre-surgery blood sequenced, leaving four with brain tissue only.

There are a few counts of this clone. No antigen is known for it. No base quality values were provided; no much bigger clone lies one nucleotide off. V is cut by 6 bases and J by 3 bases, and the space between the germline ends is 18 bases. The cysteine opens and the phenylalanine closes a CDR3 of 16 amino acids. Of all the DNA, just the CDR3 is kept, 48 bases in frame from base 1. Per the germline V gene (reference sequence), LNHDA is the CDR1 and SQIVND is the CDR2. The paper's findings and limits, for the study overall: The patients' HCMV serostatus was not known, and viral specificity was inferred solely from CDR3 sequence similarity. Sequencing depth differed between pre- and post-surgery blood, so clones missing from the pre-surgery sample may reflect undersampling.

Explained via the paper, the time point label denotes: blood from clinic visit 5 months post-surgery; TSC patient then seizure free. The surgery cases that showed the highest brain T cell transcript signatures were chosen for TCR beta chain sequencing of brain tissue, and of blood when it was available. Patients had been treated with at least one anti-epileptic drug before surgery. The TCR-sequenced patients were children whose drug-resistant epilepsy was caused by tuberous sclerosis complex, focal cortical dysplasia, Rasmussen encephalitis or hemimegalencephaly. The Monarch genomic DNA purification kit was used to extract bulk genomic DNA from unsorted brain tissue and from whole blood. The immunoSEQ assay was used to generate TCR beta chain sequences from genomic DNA. On the authors' methods: CDR3 sequences that did not begin with the conserved framework cysteine at position 104 were removed manually. To get clonality, the normalized Shannon's Diversity Index was subtracted from one, giving values from 0 (maximal diversity) to 1 (oligoclonal). Chi-squared comparison-of-proportions tests assessed whether the same CDR3 differed in frequency between samples, such as brain versus blood. Public clonotypes were identified through searches of immuneACCESS, and similarity to known antiviral clonotypes was evaluated with the VDJdb browser. TCRdb retrieved this table from immuneACCESS and kept in-frame rearrangements only. Not all clones are present; in checked studies, unresolved V genes account for under half, and no reason is known for the remainder. That table supplies the V and J calls and clone size; D and trimming were determined from the DNA. Recorded for this sample are about 340,000 clones; 93% of them occurred a single time. 5% to 7% of the sample belongs to the ten largest clones.

This clonotype was sampled from a boy younger than two with tuberous sclerosis and intractable seizures. The sequence links TRBV19 to TRBJ1-5; no D gene call is confident. The source material was peripheral blood, sampled 4 to 6 months after surgery. The CDR3 protein is CASSLDTGNPNQPQHF. The nucleotide sequence is TGTGCCAGTAGCCTAGACACTGGGAACCCCAATCAGCCCCAGCATTTT. The variable domain in full, with residues beyond the CDR3 obtained from the reference TRBV19 and TRBJ1-5 genes, is DGGITQSPKYLFRKEGQNVTLSCEQNLNHDAMYWYRQDPGQGLRLIYYSQIVNDFQKGDIAEGYSVSREKKESFPLTVTSAQKNPTAFYLCASSLDTGNPNQPQHFGDGTRLSIL.